This TCR beta chain was documented in a study of blood T cell repertoires in COVID-19. The wider study: Specimens from acute and convalescent COVID-19 originated in the United States, Italy and Spain. T cells, B-cell-depleted T cells, or PBMCs provided the cDNA or gDNA that served as material.

Original analysis: The assay estimated nucleated cells by amplifying reference gene primers. The data were produced by immunoSEQ multiplex PCR, yet TCRdb's version contains in-frame clones alone and is incomplete. V and J calls and clone size come straight from that table; D and trimming were deduced from the DNA. The table shows approximately 150,000 clones, with about four fifths occurring only once. V was shortened by 4 bases and J by 8 bases, with 12 bases between the two germline ends. The germline V gene encodes CDR1 SGHRS and CDR2 YFSETQ. The CDR3 spans 13 residues. This receptor was identified in a man aged 60 to 69 with active or convalescent COVID-19. The chain is built from TRBV5-1 and TRBJ2-2; D may be TRBD2 (5 bases). Sequenced sample: peripheral blood. The CDR3, as DNA: TGCGCCAGCAGCCCGGGTGGGAGTGGGGAGCTGTTTTTT. This gives the protein CASSPGGSGELFF.